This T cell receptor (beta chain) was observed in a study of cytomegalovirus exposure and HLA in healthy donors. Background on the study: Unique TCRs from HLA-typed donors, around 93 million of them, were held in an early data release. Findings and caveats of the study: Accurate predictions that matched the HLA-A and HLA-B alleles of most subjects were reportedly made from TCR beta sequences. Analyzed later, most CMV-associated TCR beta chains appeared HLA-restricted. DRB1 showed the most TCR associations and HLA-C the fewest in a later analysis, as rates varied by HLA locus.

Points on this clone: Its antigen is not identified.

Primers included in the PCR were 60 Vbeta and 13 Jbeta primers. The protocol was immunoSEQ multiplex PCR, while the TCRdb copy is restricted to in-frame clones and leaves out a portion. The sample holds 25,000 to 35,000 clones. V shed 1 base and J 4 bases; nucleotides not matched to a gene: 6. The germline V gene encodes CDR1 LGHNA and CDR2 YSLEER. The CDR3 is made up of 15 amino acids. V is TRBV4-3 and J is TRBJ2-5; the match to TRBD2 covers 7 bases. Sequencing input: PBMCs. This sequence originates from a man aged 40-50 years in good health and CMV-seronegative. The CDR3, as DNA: TGCGCCAGCAGCCAAGGGGCCATAGCGGGAGAGACCCAGTACTTC. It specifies CASSQGAIAGETQYF.